The present TCR beta chain was sequenced within a study of cytomegalovirus exposure and HLA in healthy donors. Study-level points and caveats: As confirmed in vitro, three CMV-associated chains were specific for CMV antigens. The study put 160 or so TCR beta chains on its list as cytomegalovirus-associated.

As concerns this clone: No antigen is known for it.

The CDR3 sequence is 15 residues long. Germline CDR1 and CDR2: MNHEY and SMNVEV (reference sequence). V shed 3 bases and J 3 bases; nucleotides not matched to a gene: 1. TCRdb's table, derived via immunoSEQ multiplex PCR, lists solely in-frame clones and lacks some. The data contain tens of thousands of clones, around nine tenths of them singletons. The sequence derives from a man younger than 30 in good health and CMV-seronegative. The rearrangement links TRBV27 to TRBJ2-1; 11 bases are a match to TRBD2. Sample: PBMCs. CDR3 loop: CASSLTSGNYNEQFF. The DNA of the CDR3 is TGTGCCAGCAGTTTGACTAGCGGGAACTACAATGAGCAGTTCTTC.